This TCR beta chain emerged from a study of a mutant IDH1 vaccine in newly diagnosed glioma. Study summary: Patients were given eight vaccinations, scheduled in weeks 1, 3, 5, 7, 11, 15, 19 and 23. Whole-study findings and limits: Of the patients, 80% to 95% had vaccine-induced immune responses.

The time point is: week 11, during vaccination. What each vaccine dose contained was 300 ug of mutant IDH1 20-mer peptide, accompanied by topical imiquimod. Between the trimmed V and J ends, which lost 3 bases and 2 bases, there was a span of 11 bases. The CDR3 is 15 residues long. CDR1 is MGHRA, CDR2 YSYEKL, per germline. A remark on this clone: Its antigen is unidentified.

Measured with immunoSEQ multiplex PCR; TCRdb has only the in-frame clones, and not every one. Of around 53,000 clones detected, 91% appear once; the ten largest clones hold 2% to 2.5%. This receptor was obtained from a man between 50 and 59 years old with glioma. The sample in question was PBMCs, obtained from a glioma patient whose treatment included an IDH1 peptide vaccine. The V and J genes are TRBV4-1 and TRBJ2-1; no firm D call. This chain's CDR3 is CASSHSPVPYNEQFF. DNA for the CDR3: TGCGCCAGCAGCCACTCCCCTGTTCCCTACAATGAGCAGTTCTTC.